This TCR beta chain was retrieved from a study of blood T cell repertoires in COVID-19. Study information: There were acute and convalescent COVID-19 samples, and they came from the United States, Italy and Spain. Sample material is recorded as cDNA or gDNA derived from T cells, B-cell-depleted T cells, or PBMCs.

This CDR3 has 16 residues. Trimming took 6 bases from V and 0 from J, leaving 15 bases between them. Germline CDR1 MNHNY, CDR2 SVGAGI (reference sequence). How the authors handled the data: Estimated nucleated cell counts came from reference gene primer amplification. The protocol was immunoSEQ multiplex PCR, while the TCRdb copy is restricted to in-frame clones and leaves out a portion. The DNA gave D and trimming, while V, J and clone size come from that table. The table lists about 270,000 clones, 85% to 90% of them singletons. This clone came up a few times. This study enrolled people aged 18 to 89 from 20 to 25 US geographic areas.

This rearrangement joins TRBV6-6 to TRBJ1-5, with TRBD1 as a possible D gene (6 bases). The receptor was isolated from a woman aged 30 to 39 with acute COVID-19. Sequenced: PBMCs or T cells enriched from blood (not recorded which). The CDR3 nucleotides are TGTGCCAGCAGCGACCGACAGGCCCCTAGCAATCAGCCCCAGCATTTT. It yields the protein CASSDRQAPSNQPQHF.